The 26 T cell receptor beta chains below come from one sample, sequenced in a study of shared clonotypes between healthy human individuals. The data were produced by immunoSEQ multiplex PCR, yet TCRdb's version contains in-frame clones alone and is incomplete. This table has 550,000 to 750,000 clones, 90% to 95% appearing once. As defined, naive CD8 cells were CD45RO-negative and positively selected for CCR7, with terminally differentiated effector memory CD45RA+ cells excluded. Sequencing was done on a sample of naive CD8+ T cells sorted from blood. These TCRs come from a man aged 25-40 years in good health.

The V and J genes are TRBV28 and TRBJ1-1; a weak D match, TRBD1 (5 bases). The CDR3 runs to 17 residues. From germline, CDR1 is MDHEN and CDR2 SYDVKM. The germline V and J ends were trimmed by 8 bases and 1 base, with 23 bases remaining between them. The CDR3 DNA reads TGTGCCAGCCGCCTGAACCCAGGGTATCGAGAGAACACTGAAGCTTTCTTT. Translating it yields CASRLNPGYRENTEAFF.

This sequence joins TRBV7-6 and TRBJ2-1, with TRBD2 matching over 10 bases. J lost 5 bases, V lost 5 bases, and 9 bases had no gene match. This CDR3 has 16 residues. Per germline, CDR1 SGHVS and CDR2 FNYEAQ. CDR3 residues: CASSALLAGRDNEQFF. The CDR3 nucleotides are TGTGCCAGCAGCGCCTTACTAGCGGGGAGGGACAATGAGCAGTTCTTC.

The chain joins TRBV27 to TRBJ2-4; a weak D match, TRBD1 (6 bases). V was trimmed by 7 bases and J by 5 bases, leaving 9 bases between them. Germline lookup yields CDR1 MNHEY and CDR2 SMNVEV (reference sequence). CDR3 length: 12 amino acids. Written as DNA, the CDR3 is TGTGCCAGCATGGGACAAGAAAACATTCAGTACTTC. Its translation is CASMGQENIQYF.

The chain employs TRBV19 and TRBJ2-4, with D perhaps being TRBD1 or TRBD2 (5 bases each). V was pared by 4 bases and J by 10 bases, with 8 bases between. CDR1 LNHDA and CDR2 SQIVND come from the germline V gene (reference sequence). There are 11 residues in the CDR3. The CDR3 here is CASSNGAIQYF. The CDR3, as DNA: TGTGCCAGTAGTAACGGGGCTATTCAGTACTTC.

This clone was seen repeatedly, ten times or more. One base away lies a much larger clone, so this may be a sequencing read error. This rearrangement joins TRBV7-9 to TRBJ2-4; 9 bases are shared with TRBD2. This CDR3 has 14 amino acids. Germline V CDR1 and CDR2: SEHNR, FQNEAQ (reference sequence). V lost 5 bases to trimming and J lost 8 bases; unmatched junction nucleotides: 7. Here the CDR3 reads CASSQGRGGDIQYF. The CDR3 nucleotides read TGTGCCAGCAGCCAGGGGCGGGGGGGGGACATTCAGTACTTC.

This chain uses TRBV2 with TRBJ2-7; D perhaps matches TRBD2 (5 bases). CDR3 length equals 12 residues. Germline assignment: CDR1 SNHLY and CDR2 FYNNEI. V dropped 6 bases and J dropped 1 base, with 7 bases sitting between them. The CDR3 spells CASRGESYEQYF. CDR3 bases: TGTGCCAGCAGGGGAGAATCCTACGAGCAGTACTTC.

The genes are TRBV7-4 and TRBJ1-1, with TRBD1 matching 9 bases. Germline CDR1 SGHVT, CDR2 SQSDAQ. The CDR3 length is 18 residues. The trim removed 4 bases at V and 3 bases at J, leaving 15 bases unmatched. The DNA for the CDR3 is TGTGCCAGCAGCTCCGAAGTCCCGGGACAGGGCCTGGACACTGAAGCTTTCTTT. This sequence encodes CASSSEVPGQGLDTEAFF.

This chain joins TRBV28 and TRBJ2-4; unclear D gene. The V gene's germline CDR1 is MDHEN and CDR2 SYDVKM. This CDR3 region has 16 residues. Trimming removed 4 bases at V and 1 base at J, with 14 bases between. The CDR3 reads CASSCMRRKAKNIQYF. In DNA form, the CDR3 reads TGTGCCAGCAGTTGTATGCGTCGGAAGGCCAAAAACATTCAGTACTTC.

Comments on this clone: The sample contains more than one DNA sequence encoding this CDR3. V is TRBV7-2 and J is TRBJ2-1; D may be TRBD1 (5 bases). The V and J ends lost 5 bases and 0 bases respectively, with 11 bases between them. In germline, CDR1 is SGHTA, CDR2 FQGNSA. The CDR3 has 15 amino acids. CDR3 loop: CASSRDSSSYNEQFF. The CDR3 DNA sequence: TGTGCCAGCAGCCGAGACAGTAGCTCCTACAATGAGCAGTTCTTC.

This sequence joins TRBV10-3 and TRBJ1-3; 9 bases agree with TRBD1. Germline-derived CDR1 and CDR2 are ENHRY and SYGVKD. The CDR3 is made up of 15 amino acids. V dropped 7 bases and J dropped 2; count of bases not matched to a gene: 6. The CDR3 region is CAIKEGTGPGNTIYF. CDR3 nucleotides: TGTGCCATCAAGGAGGGGACAGGGCCTGGAAACACCATATATTTT.

A single count supports this clone. The rearrangement links TRBV5-6 to TRBJ2-7; 8 bases align to TRBD1. The CDR3 has 14 amino acids. The trim removed 3 bases at V and 3 bases at J, leaving 5 bases unmatched. Germline loops: CDR1 SGHDT, CDR2 YYEEEE. The CDR3 here is CASSWGTGNYEQYF. The CDR3 coding sequence is TGTGCCAGCAGCTGGGGGACAGGCAACTACGAGCAGTACTTC.

In this sample, this clone turned up a few times. The chain employs TRBV11-2 and TRBJ2-2; D gene uncertain. Looked up from germline, CDR1 is SGHAT and CDR2 is FQNNGV. V lost 1 base, J lost 1 base, and 4 bases lay in between. The length of the CDR3 is 14 residues. The CDR3 region is CASSLGLNTGELFF. In DNA, the CDR3 is TGTGCCAGCAGCTTAGGTCTGAACACCGGGGAGCTGTTTTTT.

The chain joins TRBV7-9 to TRBJ1-2; D call uncertain. Germline V CDR1 and CDR2: SEHNR, FQNEAQ (reference sequence). There are 14 residues in the CDR3. Trimming pared 5 bases from V and 2 bases from J, leaving 12 bases between. The CDR3, as DNA: TGTGCCAGCAGCCCCCAGGACGGGAACTATGGCTACACCTTC. Translation: CASSPQDGNYGYTF.

This rearrangement joins TRBV6-6 to TRBJ2-1; TRBD1 aligns across 7 bases. CDR3 length equals 15 residues. Germline V gene sequence: CDR1 MNHNY, CDR2 SVGAGI (reference sequence). V was clipped by 4 bases and J by 3 bases; unmatched bases: 6. CDR3 residues: CASSFGTAIYNEQFF. The CDR3, as DNA: TGTGCCAGCAGTTTCGGGACAGCTATCTACAATGAGCAGTTCTTC.

This rearrangement joins TRBV27 to TRBJ2-4; D not certain. Looked up from germline, CDR1 is MNHEY and CDR2 is SMNVEV (reference sequence). The CDR3 has 13 amino acids. V was shortened by 0 bases and J by 6 bases, with 6 bases between the two germline ends. This chain's CDR3 is CASSLSSLNIQYF. CDR3 nucleotide sequence: TGTGCCAGCAGTTTATCGAGTTTAAACATTCAGTACTTC.

As DNA, the CDR3 is TGTGCCAGCAGCCCGGGACAGATAACCTCTGGGGCCAACGTCCTGACTTTC. It translates to CASSPGQITSGANVLTF. The chain links TRBV7-3 to TRBJ2-6; 7 bases align to TRBD1. CDR1 is SGHTA and CDR2 is FQGTGA in the germline V gene. The CDR3 runs to 17 residues. The V segment lost 5 bases and the J segment 0 bases; nucleotides outside the gene matches: 7.

With respect to this clone: The sample has other DNA sequences that encode this CDR3 too. The V and J genes are TRBV28 and TRBJ2-7; D is unclear. The germline gives CDR1 MDHEN, CDR2 SYDVKM. The germline V and J ends were trimmed by 2 bases and 2 bases, with 7 bases remaining between them. This CDR3 spans 13 amino acids. In nucleotides, the CDR3 is TGTGCCAGCAGTTTAGGATTGGCCTACGAGCAGTACTTC. Protein: CASSLGLAYEQYF.

This clone occurred once. The chain has TRBV6-5 and TRBJ1-3; D not certain. The CDR3 extends over 15 amino acids. The ends were cut back, 0 bases at V and 4 bases at J, with 10 bases in the middle. The V gene's germline CDR1 is MNHEY and CDR2 SVGAGI. CDR3: CASSYSWGSGNTIYF. The CDR3 region has the DNA TGTGCCAGCAGTTACTCATGGGGATCCGGAAACACCATATATTTT.

V and J are TRBV7-9 and TRBJ2-7; 8 nucleotides match TRBD1. The CDR3 is made up of 15 amino acids. The ends lost 3 bases at V and 2 bases at J; junction bases unmatched: 6. Germline loops: CDR1 SEHNR, CDR2 FQNEAQ (reference sequence). The chain's CDR3 is CASSFQQGVAYEQYF. DNA of the CDR3: TGTGCCAGCAGCTTCCAACAGGGGGTCGCCTACGAGCAGTACTTC. The full variable domain, rest sourced from reference TRBV7-9 and TRBJ2-7, is DTGVSQNPRHKITKRGQNVTFRCDPISEHNRLYWYRQTLGQGPEFLTYFQNEAQLEKSRLLSDRFSAERPKGSFSTLEIQRTEQGDSAMYLCASSFQQGVAYEQYFGPGTRLTVT.

The rearrangement uses TRBV27 and TRBJ2-2, with D possibly being TRBD2 (5 bases). The germline gives CDR1 MNHEY, CDR2 SMNVEV (reference sequence). V was cut by 4 bases and J by 7 bases, with 10 bases left in between. The CDR3 consists of 13 residues. In DNA, the CDR3 is TGTGCCAGCAGTTCCGGAGCGGTCGGGGAGCTGTTTTTT. Amino acid sequence: CASSSGAVGELFF.

The chain links TRBV6-6 to TRBJ2-1; 13 nucleotides agree with TRBD2. Trimming at V came to 6 bases and at J to 6 bases, leaving 5 bases not matched to a gene. Germline V gene data show CDR1 as MNHNY and CDR2 as SVGAGI (reference sequence). This CDR3 contains 15 residues. The DNA of the CDR3 is TGTGCCAGCAGCCTACTAGCGGGAGGGCCCAATGAGCAGTTCTTC. It translates to CASSLLAGGPNEQFF.

The CDR3 loop is CAWSVQGSIANYGYTF. CDR3 DNA sequence: TGTGCCTGGAGTGTACAGGGCAGCATAGCTAACTATGGCTACACCTTC. The V call is TRBV30, the J call TRBJ1-2; a weak D match, TRBD1 (6 bases). Germline V gene lookup returns CDR1 GTSNPN and CDR2 SVGIG (reference sequence). The V gene lost 0 bases and the J gene lost 0 bases, with 14 bases spanning the gap. The CDR3 covers 16 residues.

This chain links TRBV7-6 with TRBJ2-3; no clear D gene. Germline V gives CDR1 SGHVS, CDR2 FNYEAQ. V was shortened by 5 bases and J by 1 base, with 13 bases between the two germline ends. CDR3 length equals 15 residues. The CDR3: CASSQDPLRTDTQYF. The CDR3 DNA follows: TGTGCCAGCAGCCAAGACCCCCTGCGCACAGATACGCAGTATTTT. Supplemented by reference TRBV7-6 and TRBJ2-3, the full variable domain reads GAGVSQSPRYKVTKRGQDVALRCDPISGHVSLYWYRQALGQGPEFLTYFNYEAQQDKSGLPNDRFSAERPEGSISTLTIQRTEQRDSAMYRCASSQDPLRTDTQYFGPGTRLTVL.

The genes are TRBV10-3 and TRBJ2-3; D remains unclear. From germline, CDR1 is ENHRY and CDR2 SYGVKD. Trimming stripped 3 bases from V and 6 bases from J, with 10 bases between. The CDR3 length is 13 residues. The CDR3 sequence is CAISDYSDDTQYF. For the CDR3, the DNA is TGTGCCATCAGTGACTACTCCGACGATACGCAGTATTTT.

The chain couples TRBV7-3 to TRBJ2-2; 9 bases agree with TRBD2. In germline, CDR1 is SGHTA, CDR2 FQGTGA. The CDR3 runs to 16 residues. J was trimmed by 4 bases and V by 1 base; bases with no gene match: 4. DNA for the CDR3: TGTGCCAGCAGCTTAAAGCTAGCGGGATTCACCGGGGAGCTGTTTTTT. It yields the protein CASSLKLAGFTGELFF.

This clone occurred once. This chain links TRBV28 with TRBJ1-3; D gene ambiguous. The CDR3 has 13 residues. Germline V lookup: CDR1 MDHEN, CDR2 SYDVKM. The V end lost 7 bases, the J end lost 0 bases, and 7 bases lay between the germline ends. The CDR3 DNA reads as TGTGCCAGCAACCCGGGCTCTGGAAACACCATATATTTT. Its translation: CASNPGSGNTIYF.